What follows is one T cell receptor (beta chain) and its context. V shed 1 base, J shed 3 bases, and the junction held 1 base outside the gene matches. There are 16 residues in the CDR3. The V gene's germline CDR1 is SNHLY and CDR2 FYNNEI. This entry belongs to a study of shared clonotypes between healthy human individuals. TCRdb's table, derived via immunoSEQ multiplex PCR, lists solely in-frame clones and lacks some. The sample has about 2.4 million clones, 93% seen once. The chain couples TRBV2 to TRBJ2-1; TRBD2 matches at 12 bases. Material for sequencing was naive CD4+ T cells from PBMCs. The sample's subset: CD45RA+ positively selected. The sequence came from a man younger than 30 in good health. Some clones in this sample may be carry-over from other donors' samples. CDR3 coding DNA: TGTGCCAGCAGTGAAGAGGGACTAGCGGGCTACAATGAGCAGTTCTTC. Translating gives CASSEEGLAGYNEQFF.